This entry lists 31 T cell receptor beta chains sequenced from one sample in a study of blood T cells in healthy people across ages. The authors ran a second PCR of 7 to 11 cycles using a sample-barcoded 5' primer and a J-beta primer mix. TCRdb analysed the 5' RACE reads with MiXCR anew, one entry per CDR3 protein. The sample shows 1.5 million or so distinct CDR3 sequences, roughly 40% of them seen only once. Material: blood. These TCRs come from a woman aged 18-29 years in good health.

In its sample, this clonotype was seen a few times. CDR3 sequence: CASSQDWGPSREQFF. The CDR3 region has the DNA TGTGCCAGCAGCCAGGACTGGGGGCCATCACGTGAGCAGTTCTTC. This rearrangement joins TRBV7-2 to TRBJ2-1, with D maybe TRBD1 (6 bases). The CDR3 length is 15 residues. The V gene lost 5 bases and the J gene lost 9 bases, with 20 bases spanning the gap. The germline CDR1 and CDR2 sequences are SGHTA and FQGNSA.

The V and J genes are TRBV2 and TRBJ2-5; 8 bases match TRBD2. The J call may be faulty, since TRBJ2-7 better matches the DNA end. CDR3 size: 14 residues. Germline CDR1 is SNHLY and CDR2 is FYNNEI. The DNA for the CDR3 is TGTGCCAGCAGGCCGGGACTAGGGGTATACGAGCAGTACTTC. Translation gives CASRPGLGVYEQYF.

This clonotype was counted only a few times. The chain is built from TRBV4-1 and TRBJ2-7; 13 bases agree with TRBD2. CDR1 is MGHRA, CDR2 YSYEKL, per germline. The junction had 6 bases not matched to a gene; V was cut back by 1 base and J by 3 bases. The CDR3 length is 17 residues. The CDR3 here is CASSQARTSGGYYEQYF. The CDR3 region has the DNA TGCGCCAGCAGCCAAGCCCGGACTAGCGGGGGTTACTACGAGCAGTACTTC.

The rearrangement links TRBV5-1 to TRBJ1-1; no definite D call. There are 13 residues in the CDR3. The germline CDR1 and CDR2 sequences are SGHRS and YFSETQ. V lost 4 bases and J 6 bases, leaving 13 bases between the germline ends. CDR3 DNA sequence: TGCGCCAGCAGCGACGGGAACCCCGCTGAAGCTTTCTTT. It specifies CASSDGNPAEAFF. The variable domain in full, with the rest retrieved from reference TRBV5-1 and TRBJ1-1, is KAGVTQTPRYLIKTRGQQVTLSCSPISGHRSVSWYQQTPGQGLQFLFEYFSETQRNKGNFPGRFSGRQFSNSRSEMNVSTLELGDSALYLCASSDGNPAEAFFGQGTRLTVV.

This clonotype was found many times. The chain has TRBV27 and TRBJ2-1; no firm D call. The last part of the DNA fits TRBJ2-7 better; the J call may be wrong. Per germline, CDR1 MNHEY and CDR2 SMNVEV (reference sequence). The CDR3 runs 11 residues. The CDR3 DNA follows: TGTGCCAGCAGCTCCTACAATGAGCAGTACTTC. It is translated as CASSSYNEQYF.

The V and J genes are TRBV6-1 and TRBJ1-5, with TRBD1 as a possible D gene (6 bases). This CDR3 comprises 17 residues. Trimming cost V 7 bases and J 2 bases, with 21 bases left between them. Germline V gene lookup returns CDR1 MNHNS and CDR2 SASEGT. The CDR3 nucleotides are TGTGCCAGCACTCCGTTTCGGGGGCTGGAGGGCAATCAGCCCCAGCATTTT. It encodes CASTPFRGLEGNQPQHF.

This clonotype was seen a few times. This chain links TRBV20-1 with TRBJ2-7, with 11 bases that match TRBD2. CDR1 and CDR2 from the germline V gene are DFQATT and SNEGSKA (reference sequence). The CDR3 consists of 14 residues. After removal of 2 bases from V and 3 bases from J, the junction contained 3 bases not matched to a gene. CDR3 in amino acids: CSARLGLADYEQYF. In nucleotides, the CDR3 is TGCAGTGCTAGATTGGGACTAGCGGACTACGAGCAGTACTTC.

This chain links TRBV30 with TRBJ1-6; 8 nucleotides align to TRBD1. The CDR3 extends over 17 amino acids. Per the germline V gene, CDR1 is GTSNPN and CDR2 is SVGIG (reference sequence). V shed 4 bases, J shed 0 bases, and the junction held 8 bases outside the gene matches. The CDR3 bases are TGTGCCTGGACAGGGGGCTTGCTTAGCTCCTATAATTCACCCCTCCACTTT. This gives the protein CAWTGGLLSSYNSPLHF.

V and J are TRBV27 and TRBJ2-5, with D uncertain. Germline V gene sequence: CDR1 MNHEY, CDR2 SMNVEV (reference sequence). This CDR3 contains 17 residues. Trimming removed 4 bases at V and 5 bases at J, with 23 bases between. DNA for the CDR3: TGTGCCAGCAGTTCGATCGTGGGCCCTACGGAGATGGAGACCCAGTACTTC. Protein product: CASSSIVGPTEMETQYF.

This clonotype appeared a few times. The chain couples TRBV28 to TRBJ1-2; TRBD1 might be the D (5 bases). This CDR3 is 13 amino acids long. Germline V lookup: CDR1 MDHEN, CDR2 SYDVKM. Trimming stripped 1 base from V and 8 bases from J, with 11 bases between. The chain's CDR3 is CASSLLSGQGYTF. The CDR3 DNA reads as TGTGCCAGCAGTTTATTGTCAGGGCAGGGCTACACCTTC.

This chain connects TRBV11-3 to TRBJ2-7, with 7 bases identical to TRBD1. Germline V gene sequence: CDR1 SGHNT, CDR2 YENEEA. Trimming at V came to 5 bases and at J to 2 bases, leaving 6 bases not matched to a gene. This CDR3 contains 14 residues. CDR3 in amino acids: CASSQGQRPYEQYF. The CDR3 DNA sequence: TGTGCCAGCAGCCAGGGACAGCGTCCCTACGAGCAGTACTTC. Looking up the rest from reference TRBV11-3 and TRBJ2-7 gives the full variable domain: EAGVVQSPRYKIIEKKQPVAFWCNPISGHNTLYWYLQNLGQGPELLIRYENEEAVDDSQLPKDRFSAERLKGVDSTLKIQPAELGDSAVYLCASSQGQRPYEQYFGPGTRLTVT.

CDR3 in amino acids: CASSRPLEGITDTQYF. In DNA form, the CDR3 reads TGTGCCAGCAGCCGCCCTTTAGAGGGGATCACAGATACGCAGTATTTT. This rearrangement joins TRBV4-2 to TRBJ2-3, with D perhaps given as TRBD1 or TRBD2 (5 bases each). This CDR3 region has 16 residues. V was clipped by 4 bases and J by 2 bases, with 16 bases between them. Germline CDR1 and CDR2: LGHNA and YNFKEQ.

The J gene is TRBJ1-5, the V gene TRBV20-1; possibly TRBD1 for D (5 bases). The V gene's germline CDR1 is DFQATT and CDR2 SNEGSKA (reference sequence). CDR3 size: 15 residues. The V and J ends lost 0 bases and 8 bases respectively, with 17 bases between them. CDR3 amino acids: CSARERGGMRKPQHF. DNA for the CDR3: TGCAGTGCTAGAGAGAGGGGTGGAATGAGAAAGCCCCAGCATTTT.

V usage is TRBV6-5 and J usage is TRBJ2-1; D is undetermined. Trimming removed 5 bases at V and 6 bases at J, with 11 bases between. The CDR3 runs 13 residues. Germline CDR1 MNHEY, CDR2 SVGAGI. The CDR3: CASSVDGRNEQFF. The CDR3 bases are TGTGCCAGCAGTGTGGATGGGCGCAATGAGCAGTTCTTC.

This clonotype showed up many times. The rearrangement joins TRBV12-3 or TRBV12-4 to TRBJ2-1, with D perhaps matching TRBD2 (6 bases). V lost 5 bases to trimming and J lost 0 bases, with 11 bases between them. This CDR3 is built from 15 residues. This chain's CDR3 is CASSTGTPSYNEQFF. DNA of the CDR3: TGTGCCAGCAGTACCGGGACTCCCTCCTACAATGAGCAGTTCTTC.

The chain combines TRBV20-1 with TRBJ2-7, with 7 bases aligning to TRBD1. Germline V CDR1 and CDR2: DFQATT, SNEGSKA (reference sequence). The CDR3 loop spans 12 amino acids. With V trimmed by 2 bases and J by 6 bases, 4 bases remained unmatched. CDR3 amino acids: CSARRDRVEQYF. Here the CDR3 DNA reads TGCAGTGCTAGACGCGACAGGGTCGAGCAGTACTTC.

For this clonotype: This could be a read error, since a much larger clone is one nucleotide away. The CDR3 here is CASSWGGEKGEQYF. The CDR3 region has the DNA TGCGCCAGCAGCTGGGGAGGGGAGAAGGGTGAGCAGTACTTC. The V call is TRBV5-1, the J call TRBJ2-7; 7 nucleotides match TRBD2. Looked up from germline, CDR1 is SGHRS and CDR2 is YFSETQ. Germline trimming cut 3 bases from V and 7 bases from J; bases unmatched to any gene: 10. This CDR3 comprises 14 residues.

The table lists this clonotype with a few counts. This chain links TRBV28 with TRBJ2-4; the match to TRBD2 covers 7 bases. The J call is uncertain, as TRBJ2-7 better fits the DNA end. The CDR3 covers 13 residues. CDR1 and CDR2 (germline): MDHEN, SYDVKM. For the CDR3, the DNA is TGTGCCAGCAGCCACCCGGGGGGTGACGAGCAGTACTTC. This translates into CASSHPGGDEQYF.

In its sample, this clonotype was seen a few times. The rearrangement joins TRBV6-2 or TRBV6-3 to TRBJ2-1; D gene unclear. V gave up 6 bases and J gave up 4 bases, with 19 bases separating them. There are 16 residues in the CDR3. CDR1 and CDR2 (germline): MNHEY, SVGEGT. The CDR3 nucleotides read TGTGCCAGCAGCCCACGACTTATTTCGATGTACAATGAGCAGTTCTTC. Amino acid sequence: CASSPRLISMYNEQFF.

The CDR3 spells CASSNDSWVYEQYF. The CDR3 bases are TGTGCCAGCAGCAACGACAGTTGGGTTTACGAGCAGTACTTC. The V gene is TRBV7-9, the J gene TRBJ2-7; D is possibly TRBD1 (5 bases). Germline V lookup: CDR1 SEHNR, CDR2 FQNEAQ (reference sequence). The V end was cut by 5 bases, the J end by 4 bases, with 15 bases between. This CDR3 spans 14 amino acids.

This clonotype showed up many times. V and J are TRBV7-8 and TRBJ1-2, with D uncertain. CDR1 is SGHVS, CDR2 FQNEAQ, per germline. V was shortened by 1 base and J by 8 bases, with 8 bases between the two germline ends. The CDR3 is 12 amino acids. The CDR3 DNA reads TGTGCCAGCAGCTTAGTGGGCGAGGGCTACACCTTC. It codes for CASSLVGEGYTF.

This clonotype was observed at least ten times. V usage is TRBV7-9 and J usage is TRBJ2-7; a weak D match, TRBD2 (6 bases). Trimming took off 5 bases at V and 3 bases at J, with 8 bases between the two ends. This CDR3 is built from 12 residues. Germline V gene sequence: CDR1 SEHNR, CDR2 FQNEAQ (reference sequence). DNA of the CDR3: TGTGCCAGCAGCCCGACTAGCTACGAGCAGTACTTC. This encodes CASSPTSYEQYF.

This chain links TRBV10-2 with TRBJ1-1; D unresolved. Germline lookup yields CDR1 WSHSY and CDR2 SAAADI. Trimming stripped 6 bases from V and 7 bases from J, with 15 bases between. The CDR3 spans 13 residues. The CDR3 spells CASSVGVRVEAFF. The CDR3 region has the DNA TGCGCCAGCAGCGTCGGAGTCCGGGTTGAAGCTTTCTTT.

The V call is TRBV6-6, the J call TRBJ2-2, with D possibly matching TRBD2 (5 bases). The CDR3 consists of 14 residues. Trimming left V 2 bases short and J 4 bases short, with 8 bases between. Germline V gene sequence: CDR1 MNHNY, CDR2 SVGAGI (reference sequence). CDR3 sequence: CASSYGGSTGELFF. The CDR3 DNA reads as TGTGCCAGCAGTTACGGTGGGAGCACCGGGGAGCTGTTTTTT.

CDR3 sequence: CAISESTEVVYNEQFF. The CDR3 bases are TGTGCCATCAGTGAGTCGACGGAGGTAGTCTACAATGAGCAGTTCTTC. The chain is built from TRBV10-3 and TRBJ2-1, with D maybe TRBD2 (5 bases). Trimming left V 0 bases short and J 3 bases short, with 12 bases between. Germline values: CDR1 ENHRY, CDR2 SYGVKD. The CDR3 totals 16 residues.

This clonotype was seen a single time. The chain links TRBV3-1 to TRBJ2-1; TRBD2 is a possible D gene (6 bases). Germline V gene sequence: CDR1 LGHDT, CDR2 YNNKEL (reference sequence). Trimming cost V 4 bases and J 8 bases, with 15 bases left between them. The CDR3 consists of 14 residues. The CDR3 spells CASSRSGGPHEQFF. CDR3 coding DNA: TGTGCCAGCAGCCGCTCAGGAGGGCCCCATGAGCAGTTCTTC.

The rearrangement uses TRBV12-3 or TRBV12-4 and TRBJ2-7, with 7 bases lining up with TRBD1. Unmatched junction bases numbered 5, after V lost 3 bases and J lost 0 bases. The length of the CDR3 is 15 residues. The DNA for the CDR3 is TGTGCCAGCAGTTTCGAGACAGGGCCCTCCTACGAGCAGTACTTC. This gives the protein CASSFETGPSYEQYF.

This clonotype was found once. The V gene is TRBV9, the J gene TRBJ2-2; 8 bases line up with TRBD1. The CDR3 spans 14 residues. Per germline, CDR1 SGDLS and CDR2 YYNGEE. V dropped 0 bases and J dropped 9; count of bases not matched to a gene: 4. CDR3 in DNA: TGTGCCAGCAGCGTAGCCCCAGGGGGCCGGGAGCTGTTTTTT. Encoded protein: CASSVAPGGRELFF.

This clonotype occurred once. The chain has TRBV20-1 and TRBJ2-7, with 10 bases identical to TRBD2. Germline V lookup: CDR1 DFQATT, CDR2 SNEGSKA (reference sequence). The trim removed 8 bases at V and 4 bases at J, leaving 14 bases unmatched. There are 15 residues in the CDR3. CDR3 bases: TGCAGTTTCGCTAGCGGGGGCCACGGGCTTTACGAGCAGTACTTC. It yields the protein CSFASGGHGLYEQYF.

The rearrangement uses TRBV5-1 and TRBJ1-1, with a possible D match to TRBD1 (5 bases). Trimming cost V 7 bases and J 5 bases, with 12 bases left between them. The germline CDR1 and CDR2 sequences are SGHRS and YFSETQ. The CDR3 sequence is 12 residues long. The CDR3 sequence: CASGAQETEAFF. CDR3 coding DNA: TGCGCCAGCGGAGCACAGGAGACTGAAGCTTTCTTT.

V is TRBV4-1 and J is TRBJ2-7; 7 bases agree with TRBD1. V was pared by 4 bases and J by 2 bases, with 8 bases of the junction left unmatched. Germline assignment: CDR1 MGHRA and CDR2 YSYEKL. The CDR3 totals 15 residues. In nucleotides, the CDR3 is TGCGCCAGCAGCCTCACCGGGACAGAGGCCTACGAGCAGTACTTC. This translates into CASSLTGTEAYEQYF.